This record looks at one TCR beta chain sequence and its context. The V end was cut by 2 bases, the J end by 3 bases, with 4 bases between. CDR1 and CDR2 from the germline V gene are MGHRA and YSYEKL. The CDR3 has 13 residues. This sample was taken from a study of blood T cell repertoires in COVID-19. In the study overall: Samples representing acute and convalescent COVID-19 were sourced from the United States, Italy and Spain. Nucleic acid was either cDNA or gDNA, and it came from T cells, B-cell-depleted T cells, or PBMCs.

In the original workflow: Amplification of reference gene primers provided the estimated nucleated cell counts. TCRdb's table, derived via immunoSEQ multiplex PCR, lists solely in-frame clones and lacks some. The V and J calls and the clone size are those of that table, but D and trimming were determined from the DNA. The sample carries about 120,000 clones, 70% to 85% recorded once. The J gene is TRBJ2-2, the V gene TRBV4-1; no clear D. This TCR was recovered from a man aged 65-85 years with active or convalescent COVID-19. What was sequenced was peripheral blood. The CDR3 loop reads CASSQIDTGELFF. The CDR3 coding sequence is TGCGCCAGCAGCCAAATCGACACCGGGGAGCTGTTTTTT.